This passage covers 28 T cell receptor beta chains from one sample sequenced in a study of shared clonotypes between healthy human individuals. Generated by immunoSEQ multiplex PCR, the TCRdb table keeps only in-frame clones and is missing some. The table lists more than 2,000,000 clones, around nine tenths of them singletons. Sequenced sample: naive CD4+ T cells sorted from blood. Indicated subset: CD45RA+ positively selected. The receptors come from a man aged 18 to 30 in good health.

The chain is built from TRBV5-6 and TRBJ1-2; no definite D call. Germline-derived CDR1 and CDR2 are SGHDT and YYEEEE. The CDR3 has 13 amino acids. Trimming cost V 2 bases and J 6 bases, with 11 bases left between them. The CDR3 protein is CASSLVERDGYTF. The CDR3 region has the DNA TGTGCCAGCAGCTTAGTGGAGAGGGATGGCTACACCTTC.

V usage is TRBV5-4 and J usage is TRBJ1-2; D is unclear. Germline V gene data show CDR1 as SGHNT and CDR2 as YYREEE (reference sequence). V shed 1 base and J shed 8 bases, with 12 bases lying between them. This CDR3 comprises 13 residues. Here the CDR3 DNA reads TGTGCCAGCAGCTTGATATCGCTCCAGGGCTACACCTTC. It yields the protein CASSLISLQGYTF.

Worth noting for this clone: The identical CDR3 is also encoded by other nucleotide sequences in the sample. The chain is built from TRBV2 and TRBJ1-1; D call uncertain. Germline V CDR1 and CDR2: SNHLY, FYNNEI. Deletions cut 4 bases from V and 1 base from J, with 4 bases between. The CDR3 totals 12 residues. The DNA for the CDR3 is TGTGCCAGCAGTGTCGGGAACACTGAAGCTTTCTTT. Its translation: CASSVGNTEAFF. Looking up the rest from reference TRBV2 and TRBJ1-1 gives the full variable domain: EPEVTQTPSHQVTQMGQEVILRCVPISNHLYFYWYRQILGQKVEFLVSFYNNEISEKSEIFDDQFSVERPDGSNFTLKIRSTKLEDSAMYFCASSVGNTEAFFGQGTRLTVV.

The chain combines TRBV5-1 with TRBJ2-7; 9 nucleotides agree with TRBD2. This CDR3 spans 15 amino acids. The ends lost 1 base at V and 0 bases at J; junction bases unmatched: 2. Germline V gene data show CDR1 as SGHRS and CDR2 as YFSETQ. CDR3 in DNA: TGCGCCAGCAGCTTGTCTAGCGGGGTCTCCTACGAGCAGTACTTC. Translated, it gives CASSLSSGVSYEQYF.

The chain has TRBV6-5 and TRBJ1-2; possible D gene TRBD1, 6 bases. V was cut by 4 bases and J by 7 bases, with 10 bases left in between. CDR1 MNHEY and CDR2 SVGAGI come from the germline V gene. This CDR3 is 12 amino acids long. CDR3 residues: CASSSIGGGYTF. CDR3 nucleotide sequence: TGTGCCAGCAGTTCCATAGGGGGTGGCTACACCTTC.

This rearrangement joins TRBV4-1 to TRBJ2-3, with D possibly called TRBD1 or TRBD2 (6 bases each). Trimming pared 0 bases from V and 5 bases from J, leaving 15 bases between. The CDR3 is 16 amino acids. CDR1 and CDR2 from the germline V gene are MGHRA and YSYEKL. The CDR3 nucleotides read TGCGCCAGCAGCCAAGAAAGCAGGGGAGGTCGAGATACGCAGTATTTT. This codes for CASSQESRGGRDTQYF.

Details on this clone: This same CDR3 is encoded by further DNA sequences in the sample. J is TRBJ2-5 and V is TRBV10-1; weak D call: TRBD1 (5 bases). The CDR3 runs to 13 residues. The ends were cut back, 4 bases at V and 1 base at J, with 7 bases in the middle. Germline-derived CDR1 and CDR2 are WNHNN and SYGVQD (reference sequence). CDR3 coding DNA: TGCGCCAGCAGTGGACAGATCCAAGAGACCCAGTACTTC. It specifies CASSGQIQETQYF.

This clone was seen more than once but under ten times. This chain joins TRBV6-4 and TRBJ1-1, with 9 bases fitting TRBD1. The germline V gene has CDR1 MRHNA and CDR2 SNTAGT. The CDR3 is 13 amino acids. Losses at the gene ends were 3 bases for V and 12 bases for J; bases not matched to a gene: 8. CDR3 in DNA: TGTGCCAGCAGTGATTTCTGGACAGGGGTGACTTTCTTT. Translated: CASSDFWTGVTFF.

With regard to this clone: This sample includes further DNA sequences coding for the same CDR3. J is TRBJ2-7 and V is TRBV9, with unresolved D. The CDR3 consists of 15 residues. Germline CDR1 SGDLS, CDR2 YYNGEE. V gave up 0 bases and J gave up 2 bases, with 12 bases separating them. CDR3 sequence reads: CASSVDPGRTYEQYF. Here the CDR3 DNA reads TGTGCCAGCAGCGTAGACCCGGGCAGAACCTACGAGCAGTACTTC. The whole variable domain, filled in from reference TRBV9 and TRBJ2-7, reads DSGVTQTPKHLITATGQRVTLRCSPRSGDLSVYWYQQSLDQGLQFLIQYYNGEERAKGNILERFSAQQFPDLHSELNLSSLELGDSALYFCASSVDPGRTYEQYFGPGTRLTVT.

Written as DNA, the CDR3 is TGTGCCTGGAGTGTAGGACGTCTCTCTGGGGCCAACGTCCTGACTTTC. Residues: CAWSVGRLSGANVLTF. V gene TRBV30 combines with J gene TRBJ2-6; the D is unclear. The CDR3 is 16 amino acids. V gave up 0 bases and J gave up 0 bases, with 9 bases separating them. Germline V lookup: CDR1 GTSNPN, CDR2 SVGIG (reference sequence).

The chain uses TRBV28 and TRBJ1-5; TRBD1 matches at 7 bases. Germline V CDR1 and CDR2: MDHEN, SYDVKM. The length of the CDR3 is 15 residues. The V gene end was trimmed by 5 bases and the J gene end by 0 bases; junction bases not matched to a gene: 4. The CDR3 here is CASSGGQISNQPQHF. CDR3 bases: TGTGCCAGCAGTGGGGGACAGATTAGCAATCAGCCCCAGCATTTT.

This rearrangement joins TRBV10-2 to TRBJ2-3; 9 positions agree with TRBD1. This CDR3 region has 13 residues. V shed 7 bases, J shed 7 bases, and the junction held 6 bases outside the gene matches. Germline lookup yields CDR1 WSHSY and CDR2 SAAADI. The CDR3 loop reads CASTPGTGNTQYF. CDR3 DNA: TGCGCCAGCACCCCCGGGACAGGGAATACGCAGTATTTT.

The gene calls are TRBV5-1 and TRBJ1-5; 9 nucleotides align to TRBD1. V lost 4 bases and J lost 3; bases outside the gene matches: 5. This CDR3 comprises 15 residues. CDR1 and CDR2 (germline): SGHRS, YFSETQ. The CDR3 bases are TGCGCCAGCAGCGTAGGGGACAGGGACAATCAGCCCCAGCATTTT. This translates into CASSVGDRDNQPQHF.

This chain joins TRBV5-1 and TRBJ2-7, with TRBD1 as a possible D gene (5 bases). The CDR3 is 14 amino acids. V dropped 2 bases and J dropped 3 bases, with 12 bases sitting between them. CDR1 SGHRS and CDR2 YFSETQ come from the germline V gene. The CDR3 DNA sequence: TGCGCCAGCAGCTTCGAGACAGAAAACTACGAGCAGTACTTC. This translates into CASSFETENYEQYF.

With respect to this clone: Other DNA sequences in this sample translate to the same CDR3. The chain joins TRBV6-6 to TRBJ1-2, with 8 bases aligning to TRBD1. The V gene end was trimmed by 4 bases and the J gene end by 5 bases; junction bases not matched to a gene: 3. The CDR3 totals 13 residues. Looked up from germline, CDR1 is MNHNY and CDR2 is SVGAGI (reference sequence). The CDR3 spells CASSSTGDYGYTF. DNA for the CDR3: TGTGCCAGCAGTTCGACAGGGGATTATGGCTACACCTTC.

The chain has TRBV6-5 and TRBJ1-1, with 8 bases matching TRBD1. Germline-derived CDR1 and CDR2 are MNHEY and SVGAGI. The CDR3 length is 16 residues. The V and J ends lost 4 bases and 0 bases, in that order; junction bases with no gene match: 7. The CDR3 here is CASSLGTGRMNTEAFF. The CDR3 region has the DNA TGTGCCAGCAGTTTAGGGACAGGCCGCATGAACACTGAAGCTTTCTTT.

To note about this clone: The same CDR3 can be traced to other DNA sequences in this sample. The rearrangement uses TRBV11-2 and TRBJ2-5; D unresolved. CDR1 and CDR2 from the germline V gene are SGHAT and FQNNGV. Deletions cut 6 bases from V and 1 base from J, with 12 bases between. The CDR3 runs to 14 residues. This CDR3 is CASRAGGRQETQYF. CDR3 DNA sequence: TGTGCCAGCAGGGCCGGCGGTCGCCAAGAGACCCAGTACTTC.

The chain links TRBV28 to TRBJ2-5, with TRBD1 identical over 9 bases. Germline CDR1 is MDHEN and CDR2 is SYDVKM. The CDR3 runs 15 residues. The J segment lost 5 bases and the V segment lost 5 bases, leaving 9 bases of the junction unmatched. DNA of the CDR3: TGTGCCAGCAGTACCGGGACAGGGTCGGGGGAGACCCAGTACTTC. It codes for CASSTGTGSGETQYF.

The V call is TRBV5-1, the J call TRBJ2-7; D gene uncertain. V gave up 0 bases and J gave up 4 bases, with 14 bases separating them. The CDR3 spans 15 residues. Germline assignment: CDR1 SGHRS and CDR2 YFSETQ. Written as DNA, the CDR3 is TGCGCCAGCAGCTTGGGGGCAGACCCTCGATACGAGCAGTACTTC. Amino acids: CASSLGADPRYEQYF.

The rearrangement uses TRBV9 and TRBJ2-1; TRBD2 matches 9 bases. V was pared by 4 bases and J by 4 bases, with 6 bases of the junction left unmatched. Germline V gene lookup returns CDR1 SGDLS and CDR2 YYNGEE. The CDR3 is 15 residues long. The CDR3 spells CASSTTSGTYNEQFF. CDR3 DNA: TGTGCCAGCAGCACGACTAGCGGAACTTACAATGAGCAGTTCTTC.

V usage is TRBV30 and J usage is TRBJ2-3; 8 bases are a match to TRBD1. The CDR3 is made up of 13 amino acids. The J segment lost 2 bases and the V segment lost 7 bases, leaving 5 bases of the junction unmatched. CDR1 GTSNPN and CDR2 SVGIG come from the germline V gene (reference sequence). The CDR3 loop is CALTGAITDTQYF. In DNA form, the CDR3 reads TGTGCCTTGACAGGGGCCATCACAGATACGCAGTATTTT.

To note about this clone: Other DNA sequences of this sample code for an identical CDR3. The genes are TRBV27 and TRBJ1-4, with 7 bases that match TRBD1. The germline V gene has CDR1 MNHEY and CDR2 SMNVEV (reference sequence). The V and J ends lost 2 bases and 5 bases, in that order; junction bases with no gene match: 2. This CDR3 contains 14 residues. CDR3: CASSLDRVNEKLFF. The CDR3 bases are TGTGCCAGCAGTTTAGACAGGGTCAATGAAAAACTGTTTTTT.

V is TRBV5-1 and J is TRBJ2-2, with 7 nucleotides matching TRBD1. Germline CDR1 reads SGHRS; CDR2 reads YFSETQ. V lost 3 bases, J lost 2 bases, and 13 bases stayed unmatched. This CDR3 has 18 amino acids. The CDR3 here is CASSSPRDSAFNTGELFF. DNA of the CDR3: TGCGCCAGCAGCTCCCCCCGGGACAGCGCCTTTAACACCGGGGAGCTGTTTTTT.

This chain joins TRBV4-1 and TRBJ2-3; 11 nucleotides align to TRBD2. The CDR3 contains 17 residues. Per the germline V gene, CDR1 is MGHRA and CDR2 is YSYEKL. V shed 0 bases and J 3 bases; nucleotides not matched to a gene: 5. Here the CDR3 reads CASSQEVAGGRTDTQYF. CDR3 nucleotide sequence: TGCGCCAGCAGCCAAGAGGTAGCGGGGGGGCGGACAGATACGCAGTATTTT.

The J gene is TRBJ2-5, the V gene TRBV5-1, with 16 bases lining up with TRBD2. In germline, CDR1 is SGHRS, CDR2 YFSETQ. The trim removed 2 bases at V and 3 bases at J, leaving 1 base unmatched. The CDR3 extends over 16 amino acids. CDR3 amino acids: CASSFGTSGGEETQYF. The CDR3 region has the DNA TGCGCCAGCAGCTTCGGGACTAGCGGGGGGGAAGAGACCCAGTACTTC.

This rearrangement joins TRBV30 to TRBJ2-1, with D unresolved. Germline loops: CDR1 GTSNPN, CDR2 SVGIG (reference sequence). V was pared by 3 bases and J by 4 bases, with 4 bases between. The length of the CDR3 is 11 residues. CDR3 sequence: CAWRPYNEQFF. DNA for the CDR3: TGTGCCTGGAGGCCATACAATGAGCAGTTCTTC.

V gene TRBV5-1 combines with J gene TRBJ1-1, with D perhaps matching TRBD1 (5 bases). The CDR3 is 14 residues long. Germline V gives CDR1 SGHRS, CDR2 YFSETQ. V was pared by 3 bases and J by 5 bases, with 14 bases between. In nucleotides, the CDR3 is TGCGCCAGCAGCTCGACGGGGACGCGGACTGAAGCTTTCTTT. This codes for CASSSTGTRTEAFF. The complete variable domain, with remaining parts taken from reference TRBV5-1 and TRBJ1-1, reads KAGVTQTPRYLIKTRGQQVTLSCSPISGHRSVSWYQQTPGQGLQFLFEYFSETQRNKGNFPGRFSGRQFSNSRSEMNVSTLELGDSALYLCASSSTGTRTEAFFGQGTRLTVV.

In this sample, this clone turned up a few times. The chain employs TRBV25-1 and TRBJ1-6, with TRBD1 identical over 10 bases. The CDR3 runs to 14 residues. Unmatched junction bases numbered 2, after V lost 3 bases and J lost 9 bases. Germline V gives CDR1 MGHDK, CDR2 SYGVNS. CDR3 loop: CASSETGGSSPLHF. In DNA, the CDR3 is TGTGCCAGCAGTGAGACAGGGGGCAGTTCACCCCTCCACTTT.